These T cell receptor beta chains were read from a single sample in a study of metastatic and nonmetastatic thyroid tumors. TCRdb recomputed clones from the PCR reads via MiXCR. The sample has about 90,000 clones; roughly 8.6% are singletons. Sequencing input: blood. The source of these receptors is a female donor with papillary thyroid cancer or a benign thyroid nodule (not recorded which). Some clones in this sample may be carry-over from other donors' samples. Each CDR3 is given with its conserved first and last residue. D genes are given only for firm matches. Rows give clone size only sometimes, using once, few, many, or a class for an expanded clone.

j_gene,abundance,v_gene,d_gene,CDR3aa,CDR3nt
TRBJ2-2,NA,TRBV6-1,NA,CASRMTNTGELFF,TGTGCCAGCAGAATGACCAACACCGGGGAGCTGTTTTTT
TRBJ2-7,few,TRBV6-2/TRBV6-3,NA,CASSYSRGSGQSYEQYF,TGTGCCAGCAGTTACTCGAGGGGGTCCGGACAGAGCTACGAGCAGTACTTC
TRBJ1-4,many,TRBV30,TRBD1,CAWSPRDRGPEKLFF,TGTGCCTGGAGTCCACGGGACAGGGGGCCGGAAAAACTGTTTTTT
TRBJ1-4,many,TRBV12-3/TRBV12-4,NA,CASGGTPREKLFF,TGTGCCAGCGGGGGGACCCCTAGAGAAAAACTGTTTTTT
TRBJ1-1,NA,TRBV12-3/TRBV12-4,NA,CASSTMRGTEAFF,TGTGCCAGCAGCACCATGAGAGGCACTGAAGCTTTCTTT
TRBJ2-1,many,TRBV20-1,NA,CSAPGVWGEQFF,TGCAGTGCTCCGGGGGTTTGGGGTGAGCAGTTCTTC
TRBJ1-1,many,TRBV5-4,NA,CASSLQGPGGTEAFF,TGTGCCAGCAGCTTGCAGGGGCCTGGGGGCACTGAAGCTTTCTTT
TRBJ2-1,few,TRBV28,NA,CASGGPSYNEQFF,TGTGCCAGCGGGGGCCCCTCCTACAATGAGCAGTTCTTC
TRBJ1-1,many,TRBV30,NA,CAYQTGREAFF,TGTGCCTATCAAACAGGGAGGGAAGCTTTCTTT
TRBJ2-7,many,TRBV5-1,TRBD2,CASSLRTSGGHLYEQYF,TGCGCCAGCAGCTTGAGAACTAGCGGGGGCCACCTCTACGAGCAGTACTTC
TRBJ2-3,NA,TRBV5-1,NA,CANSFGTDTQYF,TGCGCCAACAGTTTTGGCACAGATACGCAGTATTTT
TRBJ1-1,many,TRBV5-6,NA,CASSLWGSSEAFF,TGTGCCAGCAGCTTGTGGGGTAGCTCTGAAGCTTTCTTT
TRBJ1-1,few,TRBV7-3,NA,CASSLRAENAQAFF,TGTGCCAGCAGCTTAAGAGCAGAGAACGCTCAAGCTTTCTTT
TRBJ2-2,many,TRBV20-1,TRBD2,CSATTSGGEVGELFF,TGCAGTGCTACTACTAGCGGGGGGGAAGTCGGGGAGCTGTTTTTT
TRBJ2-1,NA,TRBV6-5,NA,CASSYSEQFNEQFF,TGTGCCAGCAGTTACTCAGAACAGTTCAATGAGCAGTTCTTC
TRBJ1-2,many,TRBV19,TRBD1,CASSMGPTGGTYGYTF,TGTGCCAGTAGTATGGGCCCCACAGGGGGCACTTATGGCTACACCTTC
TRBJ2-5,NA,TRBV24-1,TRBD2,CATSDFSSGGAQTQYF,TGTGCCACCAGTGATTTTAGTAGCGGGGGGGCCCAGACCCAGTACTTC
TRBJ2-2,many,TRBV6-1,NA,CASSEGLNTGELFF,TGTGCCAGCAGTGAAGGGCTAAACACCGGGGAGCTGTTTTTT
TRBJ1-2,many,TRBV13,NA,CASSLDRVGYTF,TGTGCCAGCAGCTTAGACAGGGTTGGCTACACCTTC
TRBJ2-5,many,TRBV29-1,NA,CSVEDPGRVGETQYF,TGCAGCGTTGAAGATCCGGGCAGGGTAGGAGAGACCCAGTACTTC
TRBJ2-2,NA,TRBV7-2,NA,CASSLAFSGTGELFF,TGTGCCAGCAGCTTAGCGTTTTCGGGAACCGGGGAGCTGTTTTTT
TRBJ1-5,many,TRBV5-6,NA,CASTLNGGNQPQHF,TGTGCCAGCACCCTCAACGGGGGCAATCAGCCCCAGCATTTT
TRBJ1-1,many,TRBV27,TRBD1,CASSPGQGADTEAFF,TGTGCCAGCAGTCCCGGACAGGGAGCAGACACTGAAGCTTTCTTT
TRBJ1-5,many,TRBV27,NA,CASSLFGSWNQPQHF,TGTGCCAGCAGTTTATTCGGTTCTTGGAATCAGCCCCAGCATTTT
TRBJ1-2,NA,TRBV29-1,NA,CSVAAGGGYTF,TGCAGCGTAGCGGCGGGTGGTGGCTACACCTTC
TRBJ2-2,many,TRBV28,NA,CASSRLRGAGTGELFF,TGTGCCAGCAGCCGTCTCCGGGGGGCTGGCACCGGGGAGCTGTTTTTT
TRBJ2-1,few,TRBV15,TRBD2,CATSSGGRDYNEQFF,TGTGCCACCAGCAGTGGAGGGAGGGATTACAATGAGCAGTTCTTC
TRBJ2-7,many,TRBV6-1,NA,CASSDPPQHYEQYF,TGTGCCAGCAGCGACCCCCCACAGCATTACGAGCAGTACTTC
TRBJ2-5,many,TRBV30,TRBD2,CAWSVGLAGVETQYF,TGTGCCTGGAGTGTAGGACTAGCGGGGGTAGAGACCCAGTACTTC
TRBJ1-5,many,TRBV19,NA,CASSIRGSGGYSNQPQHF,TGTGCCAGTAGTATTAGGGGCAGTGGAGGGTATAGCAATCAGCCCCAGCATTTT
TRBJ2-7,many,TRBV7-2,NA,CASSSSWGTHYEQYF,TGTGCCAGCAGCTCTAGCTGGGGAACCCACTACGAGCAGTACTTC
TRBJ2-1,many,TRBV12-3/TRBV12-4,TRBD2,CASSTTSAGGQFF,TGTGCCAGCAGTACAACTAGCGCGGGAGGGCAGTTCTTC
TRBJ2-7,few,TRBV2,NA,CASLQGVISYEQYF,TGTGCCAGCCTCCAGGGCGTAATTTCCTACGAGCAGTACTTC
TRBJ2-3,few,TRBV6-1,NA,CASSEFSILANTQYF,TGTGCCAGCAGTGAATTTAGTATCCTGGCGAATACGCAGTATTTT
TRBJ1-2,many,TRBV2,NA,CASIPPGSRNGYTF,TGTGCCAGCATTCCCCCGGGAAGTAGGAATGGCTACACCTTC
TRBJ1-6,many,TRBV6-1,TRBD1,CASRLGQGRSPLHF,TGTGCCAGCAGATTGGGACAGGGAAGATCACCCCTCCACTTT
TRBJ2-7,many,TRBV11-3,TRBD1,CASSSGTGNEQYF,TGTGCCAGCAGCTCCGGGACAGGCAACGAGCAGTACTTC
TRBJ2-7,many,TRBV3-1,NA,CASSRKGTSYEQYF,TGTGCCAGCAGCCGGAAGGGGACCTCCTACGAACAGTACTTC